By share of the sample, the clone carrying this T cell receptor beta chain is medium-sized. The antigen is undetermined. General study points: Tumor Tregs overlapped most with tumor, then blood, naive CD4+ cells.

From germline, CDR1 is MNHEY and CDR2 SVGAGI. This CDR3 contains 15 residues. After removal of 2 bases from V and 4 bases from J, the junction contained 8 bases not matched to a gene. MiXCR was run by TCRdb on the 5' RACE reads, yielding one entry per CDR3 protein. The profile shows 53,000 or so distinct CDR3 sequences, 24% of them singletons. Naive CD4+ cells had CD25+ Tregs removed. Sequencing input: tumor-infiltrating naive CD4+ T cells sorted from the breast tumor. Stated subset: naive CD4+ T cells, CD4+CD45RA+CD25-. The receptor comes from a female donor with breast cancer. The chain employs TRBV6-5 and TRBJ2-7; 7 bases are shared with TRBD2. The CDR3 here is CASSYVKAGKYEQYF. The CDR3 nucleotides read TGTGCCAGCAGTTACGTCAAAGCGGGGAAGTACGAGCAGTACTTC.